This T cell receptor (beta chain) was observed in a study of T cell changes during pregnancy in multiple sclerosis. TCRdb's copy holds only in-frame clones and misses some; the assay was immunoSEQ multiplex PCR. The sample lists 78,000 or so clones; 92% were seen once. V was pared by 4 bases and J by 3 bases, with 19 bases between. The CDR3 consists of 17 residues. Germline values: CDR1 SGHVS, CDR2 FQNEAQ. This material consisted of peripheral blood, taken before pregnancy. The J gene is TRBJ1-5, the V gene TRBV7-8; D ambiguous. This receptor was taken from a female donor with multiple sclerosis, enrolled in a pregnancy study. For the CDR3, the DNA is TGTGCCAGCAGCTCCCAAAGGATGCAGGTATACAATCAGCCCCAGCATTTT. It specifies CASSSQRMQVYNQPQHF.